Shown below are 5 T cell receptor beta chains from a single sample sequenced in a study of CD8 T cells in Susac syndrome. The RNA input was 0.5 to 1 ug, and it was reverse transcribed with random hexamers. TCRdb called the immunoSEQ multiplex PCR reads again in MiXCR, with one record for every CDR3 protein. The repertoire holds some 260,000 distinct CDR3 sequences, with more than 75% as singletons. Sequencing was carried out using CD8+ T cells from PBMCs. The receptor set was obtained from a human donor with multiple sclerosis.

V is TRBV27 and J is TRBJ1-5, with D uncertain. Looked up from germline, CDR1 is MNHEY and CDR2 is SMNVEV (reference sequence). The ends were cut back, 4 bases at V and 3 bases at J, with 16 bases in the middle. The CDR3 sequence is 16 residues long. The CDR3 reads CASSSSGRRVNQPQHF. CDR3 bases: TGTGCCAGCAGTTCCTCGGGTCGGAGGGTCAATCAGCCCCAGCATTTT.

This chain uses TRBV27 with TRBJ2-3, with TRBD1 matching 8 bases. Losses at the gene ends were 3 bases for V and 1 base for J; bases not matched to a gene: 3. This CDR3 contains 15 residues. The V gene's germline CDR1 is MNHEY and CDR2 SMNVEV (reference sequence). CDR3 sequence reads: CASSLGDRRTDTQYF. CDR3 nucleotides: TGTGCCAGCAGTTTGGGGGACAGGCGCACAGATACGCAGTATTTT.

The V gene is TRBV25-1, the J gene TRBJ2-2, with unresolved D. Trimming took off 0 bases at V and 1 base at J, with 6 bases between the two ends. The CDR3 covers 15 residues. Germline CDR1 and CDR2: MGHDK and SYGVNS. CDR3 coding DNA: TGTGCCAGCAGTGAATACCAGCGGAACACCGGGGAGCTGTTTTTT. Translation: CASSEYQRNTGELFF.

The table lists this clonotype with a count of one. The V and J genes are TRBV7-9 and TRBJ2-7; D may be TRBD1 (6 bases). Trimming removed 6 bases at V and 4 bases at J, with 16 bases between. The CDR3 length is 14 residues. CDR1 and CDR2 from the germline V gene are SEHNR and FQNEAQ (reference sequence). In DNA, the CDR3 is TGTGCCAGCAGTCCTCGGGACACCCTGTACGAGCAGTACTTC. Translating it yields CASSPRDTLYEQYF. Looking up the rest from reference TRBV7-9 and TRBJ2-7 gives the full variable domain: DTGVSQNPRHKITKRGQNVTFRCDPISEHNRLYWYRQTLGQGPEFLTYFQNEAQLEKSRLLSDRFSAERPKGSFSTLEIQRTEQGDSAMYLCASSPRDTLYEQYFGPGTRLTVT.

V is TRBV2 and J is TRBJ1-2; D may be TRBD1 (5 bases). The CDR3 covers 11 residues. The V gene's germline CDR1 is SNHLY and CDR2 FYNNEI. V was trimmed by 6 bases and J by 8 bases, leaving 10 bases between them. The CDR3 loop reads CASRTAGGYTF. The CDR3 DNA reads as TGTGCCAGCAGGACAGCCGGCGGCTACACCTTC.